Shown below are 25 T cell receptor beta chains from a single sample sequenced in a study of cytomegalovirus exposure and HLA in healthy donors. The PCR ran on 60 Vbeta and 13 Jbeta primers. Method: immunoSEQ multiplex PCR; TCRdb's copy keeps in-frame clones and lacks some. Of fewer than 85,000 clones in the sample, approximately 80% were seen once. Sequenced: PBMCs. The receptors were gathered from a man aged 40-55 years in good health and CMV-seronegative.

This chain links TRBV18 with TRBJ1-4; D call uncertain. CDR3 size: 13 residues. The V end lost 2 bases, the J end lost 6 bases, and 7 bases lay between the germline ends. Germline values: CDR1 KGHSH, CDR2 LQKENI. CDR3 sequence (DNA): TGTGCCAGCTCACCATACCGGGATGAAAAACTGTTTTTT. This sequence encodes CASSPYRDEKLFF.

This clone was detected a few times. The V call is TRBV7-9, the J call TRBJ2-6; no clear D. V shed 2 bases and J shed 1 base, with 6 bases lying between them. The germline V gene encodes CDR1 SEHNR and CDR2 FQNEAQ (reference sequence). This CDR3 region has 15 residues. For the CDR3, the DNA is TGTGCCAGCAGCTTAAGAGAGTCTGGGGCCAACGTCCTGACTTTC. It translates to CASSLRESGANVLTF.

The genes are TRBV6-1 and TRBJ1-2; 7 nucleotides align to TRBD1. Germline CDR1 and CDR2: MNHNS and SASEGT. The CDR3 is made up of 13 amino acids. Trimming took 6 bases from V and 6 from J; bases not matched to a gene: 7. The CDR3 sequence: CASRRQGQDGYTF. CDR3 nucleotide sequence: TGTGCCAGCAGGCGACAGGGCCAGGATGGCTACACCTTC.

The gene calls are TRBV5-4 and TRBJ1-4; the D gene is possibly TRBD1 (6 bases). This CDR3 contains 14 residues. Germline CDR1 and CDR2: SGHNT and YYREEE (reference sequence). The V end lost 4 bases, the J end lost 1 base, and 8 bases lay between the germline ends. The DNA of the CDR3 is TGTGCCAGCAGCCCGGACAGAACTAATGAAAAACTGTTTTTT. Amino acid sequence: CASSPDRTNEKLFF.

The chain joins TRBV5-8 to TRBJ1-5; 11 bases agree with TRBD1. The CDR3 loop spans 16 amino acids. With 4 bases clipped from V and 2 bases from J, the junction kept 5 bases outside the gene matches. Per the germline V gene, CDR1 is SGHTS and CDR2 is YDEGEE. The chain's CDR3 is CASSPGQGAGNQPQHF. CDR3 bases: TGTGCCAGCAGCCCCGGACAGGGGGCAGGCAATCAGCCCCAGCATTTT.

V gene TRBV5-1 combines with J gene TRBJ2-5, with 11 bases fitting TRBD2. The CDR3 is 13 residues long. Germline CDR1 is SGHRS and CDR2 is YFSETQ. V gave up 9 bases and J gave up 3 bases; unmatched junction bases: 4. As DNA, the CDR3 is TGCGCCACCGCACTAGCGGGGGAAGAGACCCAGTACTTC. It is translated as CATALAGEETQYF.

This clone was recorded a few times. This rearrangement joins TRBV27 to TRBJ1-2; 9 bases align to TRBD1. The CDR3 covers 17 residues. Germline lookup yields CDR1 MNHEY and CDR2 SMNVEV (reference sequence). The ends lost 3 bases at V and 4 bases at J; junction bases unmatched: 12. In DNA form, the CDR3 reads TGTGCCAGCAGTTTCGACGGGACAGGGCCCCCGTTCTATGGCTACACCTTC. It encodes CASSFDGTGPPFYGYTF.

V usage is TRBV5-4 and J usage is TRBJ2-3; tentatively, D is TRBD2 (7 bases). From germline, CDR1 is SGHNT and CDR2 YYREEE (reference sequence). Trimming stripped 5 bases from V and 1 base from J, with 17 bases between. The CDR3 extends over 16 amino acids. CDR3 region: CASRGSGGHGTDTQYF. DNA of the CDR3: TGTGCCAGCAGGGGGTCGGGGGGACATGGCACAGATACGCAGTATTTT.

In its sample, this clone was seen a few times. The V call is TRBV5-1, the J call TRBJ2-5, with D possibly being TRBD1 (5 bases). The J call is doubtful: the DNA matches TRBJ2-7 better. The CDR3 has 16 amino acids. The germline CDR1 and CDR2 sequences are SGHRS and YFSETQ. CDR3 sequence reads: CASSLWNGHYLYEQYF. The CDR3 coding sequence is TGCGCCAGCAGCTTATGGAACGGACATTACCTCTACGAGCAGTACTTC.

V and J are TRBV5-1 and TRBJ2-5, with 9 positions matching TRBD1. From germline, CDR1 is SGHRS and CDR2 YFSETQ. CDR3 size: 14 residues. The V and J ends lost 4 bases and 5 bases, in that order; junction bases with no gene match: 6. CDR3: CASSVGTGTETQYF. For the CDR3, the DNA is TGCGCCAGCAGCGTAGGGACAGGGACCGAGACCCAGTACTTC. The full variable domain, completed using reference TRBV5-1 and TRBJ2-5, is KAGVTQTPRYLIKTRGQQVTLSCSPISGHRSVSWYQQTPGQGLQFLFEYFSETQRNKGNFPGRFSGRQFSNSRSEMNVSTLELGDSALYLCASSVGTGTETQYFGPGTRLLVL.

V and J are TRBV11-3 and TRBJ2-1; D is possibly TRBD2 (7 bases). The CDR3 has 13 residues. V shed 8 bases and J shed 8 bases, with 16 bases lying between them. Germline V gives CDR1 SGHNT, CDR2 YENEEA. The CDR3 bases are TGTGCCAGCGGAGGGGGGGGCCGGGATGAGCAGTTCTTC. Translation gives CASGGGGRDEQFF.

CDR3 loop: CASSLIGGAWTEAFF. In DNA, the CDR3 is TGTGCCAGCAGCTTAATAGGTGGGGCATGGACTGAAGCTTTCTTT. The chain has TRBV7-3 and TRBJ1-1; D possibly corresponds to TRBD1 (5 bases). The CDR3 consists of 15 residues. The germline V and J ends were trimmed by 1 base and 5 bases, with 14 bases remaining between them. The germline CDR1 and CDR2 sequences are SGHTA and FQGTGA.

This clone was counted only a few times. The J gene is TRBJ2-5, the V gene TRBV2; 10 positions match TRBD1. This CDR3 region has 15 residues. The germline CDR1 and CDR2 sequences are SNHLY and FYNNEI. The ends lost 7 bases at V and 7 bases at J; junction bases unmatched: 12. The CDR3 spells CASIGGQGLTGTQYF. The CDR3, as DNA: TGTGCCAGCATCGGGGGACAGGGGCTTACTGGGACCCAGTACTTC.

The chain combines TRBV30 with TRBJ1-5; D is perhaps TRBD1 (5 bases). The germline V and J ends were trimmed by 5 bases and 0 bases, with 14 bases remaining between them. Germline V gene sequence: CDR1 GTSNPN, CDR2 SVGIG (reference sequence). The CDR3 has 15 residues. CDR3 sequence reads: CAWSTGGYSNQPQHF. In DNA form, the CDR3 reads TGTGCCTGGTCCACGGGGGGATATAGCAATCAGCCCCAGCATTTT.

The chain combines TRBV5-8 with TRBJ1-1; D may be TRBD1 (6 bases). Trimming cost V 7 bases and J 11 bases, with 15 bases left between them. CDR1 is SGHTS, CDR2 YDEGEE, per germline. The CDR3 runs to 11 residues. The CDR3 nucleotides are TGTGCCAGCTCCCCTCAGGGGTCGGCTTTCTTT. It translates to CASSPQGSAFF.

This chain uses TRBV28 with TRBJ1-1; 8 nucleotides agree with TRBD1. The V segment lost 6 bases and the J segment 4 bases; nucleotides outside the gene matches: 10. The germline gives CDR1 MDHEN, CDR2 SYDVKM. This CDR3 region has 15 residues. The CDR3 DNA follows: TGTGCCAGCAGAAAGACAGGGGCAGTGGGCACTGAAGCTTTCTTT. This sequence encodes CASRKTGAVGTEAFF.

This clone was counted only a few times. This chain links TRBV11-2 with TRBJ1-6; the match to TRBD1 covers 7 bases. V shed 5 bases and J 13 bases; nucleotides not matched to a gene: 11. This CDR3 has 14 residues. Looked up from germline, CDR1 is SGHAT and CDR2 is FQNNGV. The CDR3 nucleotides read TGTGCCAGCAGCCCCCGGACAGGCCGGTCTCCCCTCCACTTT. Its translation: CASSPRTGRSPLHF.

V usage is TRBV2 and J usage is TRBJ2-7, with 7 bases that match TRBD1. V shed 8 bases, J shed 4 bases, and the junction held 5 bases outside the gene matches. This CDR3 region has 12 residues. The V gene's germline CDR1 is SNHLY and CDR2 FYNNEI. CDR3 in DNA: TGTGCCAGCGGCCAGGACAGGTACGAGCAGTACTTC. This encodes CASGQDRYEQYF. Variable domain in full (rest from reference TRBV2 and TRBJ2-7): EPEVTQTPSHQVTQMGQEVILRCVPISNHLYFYWYRQILGQKVEFLVSFYNNEISEKSEIFDDQFSVERPDGSNFTLKIRSTKLEDSAMYFCASGQDRYEQYFGPGTRLTVT.

The rearrangement uses TRBV7-9 and TRBJ2-7; TRBD1 matches at 7 bases. Germline assignment: CDR1 SEHNR and CDR2 FQNEAQ (reference sequence). This CDR3 region has 14 residues. J gave up 1 base and V 5 bases, and 5 bases lay outside the gene matches. CDR3 region: CASSPRGSSYEQYF. CDR3 nucleotide sequence: TGTGCCAGCAGCCCCAGGGGGAGTTCCTACGAGCAGTACTTC.

The V call is TRBV28, the J call TRBJ1-2; 9 bases agree with TRBD1. This CDR3 has 17 amino acids. Germline trimming cut 5 bases from V and 4 bases from J; bases unmatched to any gene: 14. In germline, CDR1 is MDHEN, CDR2 SYDVKM. Written as DNA, the CDR3 is TGTGCCAGCAGTCCCCCCCGGACAGGGGCTGAGCGCTATGGCTACACCTTC. Protein sequence: CASSPPRTGAERYGYTF.

The V call is TRBV5-8, the J call TRBJ1-4; D possibly corresponds to TRBD1 (6 bases). CDR1 is SGHTS and CDR2 is YDEGEE in the germline V gene. The V gene lost 0 bases and the J gene lost 7 bases, with 13 bases spanning the gap. The CDR3 spans 15 residues. CDR3 loop: CASSLARGAGEKLFF. CDR3 nucleotide sequence: TGTGCCAGCAGCTTGGCCCGGGGGGCGGGTGAAAAACTGTTTTTT.

The chain carries TRBV29-1 and TRBJ2-5, with 7 bases matching TRBD1. V was clipped by 7 bases and J by 1 base; unmatched bases: 6. Germline V lookup: CDR1 SQVTM, CDR2 ANQGSEA. The length of the CDR3 is 13 residues. The chain's CDR3 is CSADRVLQETQYF. The CDR3 coding sequence is TGCAGCGCAGACAGGGTTCTCCAAGAGACCCAGTACTTC.

This chain joins TRBV27 and TRBJ1-1; tentative D call: TRBD1 (5 bases). Deletions cut 3 bases from V and 0 bases from J, with 14 bases between. The CDR3 runs to 16 residues. The germline V gene has CDR1 MNHEY and CDR2 SMNVEV (reference sequence). The CDR3 loop reads CASSLRQGHLNTEAFF. For the CDR3, the DNA is TGTGCCAGCAGTTTGAGGCAGGGCCATTTGAACACTGAAGCTTTCTTT.

To note about this clone: One end of the junction does not line up with germline, which may come from a read error. The chain has TRBV6-6 and TRBJ2-7; 8 nucleotides line up with TRBD2. This CDR3 region has 16 residues. Germline-derived CDR1 and CDR2 are MNHNY and SVGAGI (reference sequence). The CDR3 DNA reads TGTGCCCGCAGTTACTCGGGGGGGGGCCTTCCCTACGAGCAGTACTTC. Protein: CARSYSGGGLPYEQYF.

V gene TRBV4-2 combines with J gene TRBJ2-5; 8 bases are shared with TRBD2. CDR1 LGHNA and CDR2 YNFKEQ come from the germline V gene. J gave up 1 base and V 0 bases, and 16 bases lay outside the gene matches. This CDR3 is built from 20 residues. The CDR3 DNA reads as TGTGCCAGCAGCCAAGACGGGCCTTTTGGAACGGGGGGGAGCCAAGAGACCCAGTACTTC. This translates into CASSQDGPFGTGGSQETQYF.